The subject of this entry is one TCR beta chain. What it binds is unknown. Assay used: immunoSEQ multiplex PCR; TCRdb lists only in-frame clones, some missing. The repertoire holds some 63,000 clones, with 80% to 90% as singletons. CDR3 size: 14 residues. Trimming took 7 bases from V and 7 from J; bases not matched to a gene: 12. Germline CDR1 reads MDHEN; CDR2 reads SYDVKM. This entry is derived from a study of OX40 agonist ivuxolimab in advanced cancers. Whole-study findings and limits: CD8+ T cells averaged more expanded clones than CD4+.

The source material was CD4+ or CD8+ T cells sorted from blood, sampled in a trial of the OX40 agonist ivuxolimab. This clonotype was sampled from an adult with an advanced solid tumor such as melanoma, head and neck, liver or kidney cancer. The gene calls are TRBV28 and TRBJ2-7; 8 bases are shared with TRBD2. The CDR3: CASIPAPGGAEQYF. In nucleotides, the CDR3 is TGTGCCAGCATTCCCGCACCCGGGGGGGCTGAGCAGTACTTC.